The present T cell receptor beta chain was sequenced within a study of graft-versus-host responses after intestinal transplantation. Study-level background: Multivisceral, liver-intestinal, or isolated intestinal transplants were performed in recipients. All recipients were given anti-thymocyte globulin induction, and tacrolimus and steroids were then administered for around three years.

A note on this clone: Its antigen is undetermined.

This CDR3 is 16 amino acids long. TCRdb's table, derived via immunoSEQ multiplex PCR, lists solely in-frame clones and lacks some. The data contain about 92,000 clones, 80% to 85% of them singletons. This receptor was taken from a human donor who received an intestinal transplant. The rearrangement joins TRBV21-1 to TRBJ1-5; TRBD1, the D gene given by the table, was not confirmed from the DNA. TRBV21-1 is an annotated pseudogene. Material: unstimulated CD8+ T cells sorted from spleen or lymph node cells, obtained before intestinal transplant. CDR3: CASGDRVPPYNQPQHF. As DNA, the CDR3 is TGTGCCAGCGGCGACAGGGTCCCGCCTTACAATCAGCCCCAGCATTTT.